This is a list of T cell receptor beta chains from one sample in a study of regulatory T cells in long-lasting Graves disease. TCRdb used MiXCR to reprocess the multiplex PCR reads, holding one entry per CDR3 protein. Here the sample spans around 460,000 distinct CDR3 sequences, 20% to 25% being singletons. This material consisted of peripheral blood mononuclear cells (PBMCs), taken when the disease was refractory, from a patient treated with antithyroid drugs. All receptors derive from a female donor with Graves disease. Each CDR3 is given with its conserved first and last residue. D genes are given only for firm matches. Expanded clones get a size class; other rows say once, few or many, or leave the size out.

cdr3_nt: TGTGCCAGCAGCTTAGAGGGCTCCGGGGAGAACACTGAAGCTTTCTTT; cdr3_aa: CASSLEGSGENTEAFF; d_call: -; clone_size: few; j_call: TRBJ1-1; v_call: TRBV13
cdr3_nt: TGTGCCATCAGTCCGACACCACCACCCTACGAGCAGTACTTC; cdr3_aa: CAISPTPPPYEQYF; d_call: -; clone_size: -; j_call: TRBJ2-7; v_call: TRBV10-3
cdr3_nt: TGTGCCAGCAGTTACTCGTTCTCGGGGGCTGAAGAGACCCAGTACTTC; cdr3_aa: CASSYSFSGAEETQYF; d_call: -; clone_size: -; j_call: TRBJ2-5; v_call: TRBV6-5
cdr3_nt: TGTGCCAGCAGTTTAGCGTACCCGACAGATACGCAGTATTTT; cdr3_aa: CASSLAYPTDTQYF; d_call: -; clone_size: few; j_call: TRBJ2-3; v_call: TRBV12-3/TRBV12-4
cdr3_nt: TGTGCCTGGAGTGTACTCTATCAGTTCTCTGGGGCCAACGTCCTGACTTTC; cdr3_aa: CAWSVLYQFSGANVLTF; d_call: -; clone_size: -; j_call: TRBJ2-6; v_call: TRBV30
cdr3_nt: TGTGCCAGCAGCCCTCTAGGCGGGAGGGCCGGGGAGCTGTTTTTT; cdr3_aa: CASSPLGGRAGELFF; d_call: TRBD2; clone_size: -; j_call: TRBJ2-2; v_call: TRBV3-1
cdr3_nt: TGTGCCAGCTCACCACCGCCAGTCAGTGAAGCTTTCTTT; cdr3_aa: CASSPPPVSEAFF; d_call: -; clone_size: -; j_call: TRBJ1-1; v_call: TRBV18
cdr3_nt: TGTGCCAGCAGTTCTCTGGGGACTCCGCCCTACGAGCAGTACTTC; cdr3_aa: CASSSLGTPPYEQYF; d_call: -; clone_size: -; j_call: TRBJ2-7; v_call: TRBV6-9
cdr3_nt: TGCAGTGCCCTGGGACAGGGGGATTCACCCCTCCACTTT; cdr3_aa: CSALGQGDSPLHF; d_call: TRBD1; clone_size: -; j_call: TRBJ1-6; v_call: TRBV20-1
cdr3_nt: TGTGCCAGCAGCCTCCCGGCAGGTTCACCCCTCCACTTT; cdr3_aa: CASSLPAGSPLHF; d_call: -; clone_size: few; j_call: TRBJ1-6; v_call: TRBV3-1
cdr3_nt: TGTGCCAGCAGTCCCCCAGGGTCAAAAAACATTCAGTACTTC; cdr3_aa: CASSPPGSKNIQYF; d_call: -; clone_size: many; j_call: TRBJ2-4; v_call: TRBV28
cdr3_nt: TGTGCCAGCAGTCGGGGGGTTACTCCATTATACGAGCAGTACTTC; cdr3_aa: CASSRGVTPLYEQYF; d_call: TRBD2; clone_size: many; j_call: TRBJ2-7; v_call: TRBV6-1
cdr3_nt: TGTGCCAGCAGCCAAGAAACCCGGGCGCAGTACTTC; cdr3_aa: CASSQETRAQYF; d_call: -; clone_size: few; j_call: TRBJ2-7; v_call: TRBV3-1
cdr3_nt: TGTGCCAGCAGTCCTGGTGGGGGCTCCTACGAGCAGTACTTC; cdr3_aa: CASSPGGGSYEQYF; d_call: -; clone_size: many; j_call: TRBJ2-7; v_call: TRBV28
cdr3_nt: TGTGCCAGCAGCCTACTGACAGGGTTCGGCACAGATACGCAGTATTTT; cdr3_aa: CASSLLTGFGTDTQYF; d_call: TRBD1; clone_size: -; j_call: TRBJ2-3; v_call: TRBV3-1
cdr3_nt: TGTGCCAGCAGTTACGCTCCGTCTAGGGGGGATGGCTACACCTTC; cdr3_aa: CASSYAPSRGDGYTF; d_call: -; clone_size: many; j_call: TRBJ1-2; v_call: TRBV6-5